The following is a T cell receptor (beta chain) sequence with its context. This entry comes from a study of T cell changes during pregnancy in multiple sclerosis. The V end was cut by 6 bases, the J end by 0 bases, with 6 bases between. CDR1 MDHEN and CDR2 SYDVKM come from the germline V gene. The CDR3 sequence is 14 residues long. Using immunoSEQ multiplex PCR, the repertoire was profiled, and TCRdb retains in-frame clones only, with some absent. The profile shows about 120,000 clones, under 95% of them singletons. The sequencing used peripheral blood, collected before pregnancy. The receptor's source is a female donor with multiple sclerosis, enrolled in a pregnancy study. J is TRBJ2-6 and V is TRBV28; D is perhaps TRBD2 (5 bases). Here the CDR3 DNA reads TGTGCCAGCAGGGGGAGCTCTGGGGCCAACGTCCTGACTTTC. This translates into CASRGSSGANVLTF. The full variable domain, in which reference TRBV28 and TRBJ2-6 provide the parts outside the CDR3, is DVKVTQSSRYLVKRTGEKVFLECVQDMDHENMFWYRQDPGLGLRLIYFSYDVKMKEKGDIPEGYSVSREKKERFSLILESASTNQTSMYLCASRGSSGANVLTFGAGSRLTVL.